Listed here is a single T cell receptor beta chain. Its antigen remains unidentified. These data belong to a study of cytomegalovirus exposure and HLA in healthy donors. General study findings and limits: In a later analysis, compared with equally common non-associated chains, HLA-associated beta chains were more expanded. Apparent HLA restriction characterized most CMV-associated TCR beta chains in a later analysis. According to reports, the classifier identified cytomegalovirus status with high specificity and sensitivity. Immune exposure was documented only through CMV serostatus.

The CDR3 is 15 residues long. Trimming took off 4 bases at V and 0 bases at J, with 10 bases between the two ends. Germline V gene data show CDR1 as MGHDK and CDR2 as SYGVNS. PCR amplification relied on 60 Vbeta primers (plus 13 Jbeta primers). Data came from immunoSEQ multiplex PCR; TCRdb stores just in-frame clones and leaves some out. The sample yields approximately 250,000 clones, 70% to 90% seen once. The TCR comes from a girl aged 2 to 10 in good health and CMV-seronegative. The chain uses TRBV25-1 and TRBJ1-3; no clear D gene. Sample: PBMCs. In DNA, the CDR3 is TGTGCCAGCAGTGCGACTTACCGCTCTGGAAACACCATATATTTT. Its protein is CASSATYRSGNTIYF. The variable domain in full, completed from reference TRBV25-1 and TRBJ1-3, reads EADIYQTPRYLVIGTGKKITLECSQTMGHDKMYWYQQDPGMELHLIHYSYGVNSTEKGDLSSESTVSRIRTEHFPLTLESARPSHTSQYLCASSATYRSGNTIYFGEGSWLTVV.